This T cell receptor beta chain was recovered during a study of somatic mutations in cytotoxic T cells in rheumatoid arthritis. Regarding the study as a whole: For rheumatoid arthritis patients, CD8+ clonality increased with age, whereas it did not in healthy controls.

The method was immunoSEQ multiplex PCR; TCRdb's version includes in-frame clones alone and lacks a portion of them. Of 35,000 to 40,000 clones in the sample, 70% to 85% were seen once. Positive magnetic bead selection was used to isolate CD4+ and CD8+ cells; purity was checked by flow cytometry. Details on this clone: Its cognate antigen is unknown.

CDR1 and CDR2 (germline): MGHRA, YSYEKL. CDR3 length equals 12 residues. The V end was cut by 2 bases, the J end by 6 bases, with 8 bases between. The J gene is TRBJ2-7, the V gene TRBV4-1; D is uncertain. This TCR derives from a middle-aged man in good health. The specimen sequenced was CD8+ T cells sorted from blood. CDR3 DNA: TGCGCCAGCAGCCAACACCGGGCCGAGCAGTACTTC. Translating gives CASSQHRAEQYF.